Detailed here is one T cell receptor beta chain. These data originate in a study of shared clonotypes between healthy human individuals. Using immunoSEQ multiplex PCR, the repertoire was profiled, and TCRdb retains in-frame clones only, with some absent. The repertoire holds about 490,000 clones, with over 70% as singletons. Trimming stripped 0 bases from V and 8 bases from J, with 10 bases between. Germline V gene data show CDR1 as ENHRY and CDR2 as SYGVKD. The CDR3 runs 13 residues. Those who donated were healthy HIV-negative adults, with no recent acute infections or vaccinations reported. V usage is TRBV10-3 and J usage is TRBJ1-2; D remains unclear. The TCR comes from a woman aged 40-49 years in good health. Some clones in this sample may be carry-over from other donors' samples. The specimen sequenced was PBMCs. This chain's CDR3 is CAISESAGGGYTF. CDR3 DNA sequence: TGTGCCATCAGTGAGTCGGCAGGTGGCGGCTACACCTTC.